This passage covers 13 T cell receptor beta chains from one sample sequenced in a study of regulatory T cells in long-lasting Graves disease. Indicated time point: newly diagnosed GD, antithyroid drugs for less than 3 months. Scientists built the TCR library using RNA that was extracted from PBMCs. Arm-PCR of CDR3 regions with iRepertoire HTBI primers generated TCR beta libraries. From the multiplex PCR reads, TCRdb called clonotypes with MiXCR, one entry per CDR3 protein. The sample has about 310,000 distinct CDR3 sequences, over 15% seen once. Sequences were derived from peripheral blood mononuclear cells (PBMCs), sampled at new diagnosis, from a patient treated with antithyroid drugs. These TCRs come from a female donor with Graves disease.

At least ten counts were recorded for this clonotype. The rearrangement links TRBV27 to TRBJ2-1; TRBD2 agrees at 9 bases. V shed 3 bases, J shed 1 base, and the junction held 13 bases outside the gene matches. Germline CDR1 reads MNHEY; CDR2 reads SMNVEV (reference sequence). This CDR3 region has 19 residues. The CDR3 here is CASSFDSPPGLASYNEQFF. DNA for the CDR3: TGTGCCAGCAGTTTCGACAGTCCCCCGGGACTAGCATCCTACAATGAGCAGTTCTTC.

This clonotype was seen a handful of times. The chain recombines TRBV7-9 with TRBJ2-3; D is perhaps TRBD2 (5 bases). CDR1 is SEHNR, CDR2 FQNEAQ, per germline (reference sequence). The CDR3 spans 13 residues. Trimming took 4 bases from V and 4 from J, leaving 9 bases between them. The DNA of the CDR3 is TGTGCCAGCAGCTCAAATAGCGCAGATACGCAGTATTTT. Amino acids: CASSSNSADTQYF.

This clonotype was counted between two and nine times. The chain has TRBV10-3 and TRBJ2-7; no reliable D call. The V end was cut by 6 bases, the J end by 3 bases, with 6 bases between. The CDR3 is made up of 11 amino acids. The germline CDR1 and CDR2 sequences are ENHRY and SYGVKD. The CDR3 loop reads CAIRKDYEQYF. In nucleotides, the CDR3 is TGTGCCATCAGGAAGGACTACGAGCAGTACTTC.

There are many counts of this clonotype. The V and J genes are TRBV6-1 and TRBJ1-4; maybe TRBD1 (5 bases). The germline gives CDR1 MNHNS, CDR2 SASEGT. This CDR3 region has 14 residues. V lost 5 bases and J lost 4, with 11 bases in between. The chain's CDR3 is CASSPGRFNEKLFF. CDR3 DNA sequence: TGTGCCAGCAGTCCAGGGAGGTTTAATGAAAAACTGTTTTTT.

Points on this clonotype: A read error is the likely source, as a far larger clone sits one nucleotide away. The rearrangement uses TRBV27 and TRBJ2-3; D ambiguous. The germline gives CDR1 MNHEY, CDR2 SMNVEV (reference sequence). V dropped 6 bases and J dropped 2 bases, with 6 bases sitting between them. This CDR3 has 12 amino acids. The CDR3 loop is CASRAYTDTQYF. As DNA, the CDR3 is TGTGCCAGCAGGGCTTACACAGATACGCAGTATTTT.

To note about this clonotype: A far larger clone is off by one base, so a read error is likely. The chain combines TRBV11-3 with TRBJ2-7; weak D call: TRBD2 (6 bases). Germline V CDR1 and CDR2: SGHNT, YENEEA. This CDR3 spans 13 amino acids. CDR3 protein: CASGLYIDYGQYF. The CDR3 coding sequence is TGTGCCAGCGGACTATACATTGACTACGGGCAGTACTTC.

In its sample, this clonotype was seen many times. The rearrangement joins TRBV11-2 to TRBJ2-7, with 8 bases lining up with TRBD1. With V trimmed by 1 base and J by 6 bases, 8 bases remained unmatched. CDR3 length: 15 amino acids. Germline CDR1 reads SGHAT; CDR2 reads FQNNGV. The CDR3 spells CASSLVRGQASEQYF. CDR3 sequence (DNA): TGTGCCAGCAGCTTAGTTAGGGGACAGGCGAGCGAGCAGTACTTC.

This clonotype was observed many times. The V and J genes are TRBV6-1 and TRBJ2-7; TRBD2 might be the D (6 bases). Germline V gives CDR1 MNHNS, CDR2 SASEGT. The CDR3 length is 15 residues. Trimming removed 6 bases from V and 7 bases from J, with 22 bases in between. CDR3 DNA sequence: TGTGCCAGCAGCCGTCTAGCGAGAGCCCTGGGAGAGCAGTACTTC. It encodes CASSRLARALGEQYF.

The gene calls are TRBV3-1 and TRBJ1-5; D is unresolved. This CDR3 contains 14 residues. Trimming removed 0 bases from V and 9 bases from J, with 12 bases in between. Germline CDR1 is LGHDT and CDR2 is YNNKEL (reference sequence). DNA for the CDR3: TGTGCCAGCAGCCAAGAGCTGGGATCCGCGCCCCAGCATTTT. Translating gives CASSQELGSAPQHF. Combining the CDR3 with reference TRBV3-1 and TRBJ1-5 gives the whole variable domain DTAVSQTPKYLVTQMGNDKSIKCEQNLGHDTMYWYKQDSKKFLKIMFSYNNKELIINETVPNRFSPKSPDKAHLNLHINSLELGDSAVYFCASSQELGSAPQHFGDGTRLSIL.

This clonotype occurred many times. The DNA of the CDR3 is TGCAGTGCTAGAGATGGACAGAGGGGTGGTGAGCAGTTCTTC. It specifies CSARDGQRGGEQFF. The chain couples TRBV20-1 to TRBJ2-1; the D gene is possibly TRBD1 (6 bases). Germline V gives CDR1 DFQATT, CDR2 SNEGSKA (reference sequence). The CDR3 covers 14 residues. V gave up 0 bases and J gave up 9 bases, with 15 bases separating them.

In this sample, this clonotype turned up many times. The gene calls are TRBV2 and TRBJ1-2, with 9 bases matching TRBD1. The CDR3 has 12 residues. V was clipped by 8 bases and J by 6 bases; unmatched bases: 4. Germline CDR1 reads SNHLY; CDR2 reads FYNNEI. The CDR3 reads CASLTGGDGYTF. DNA of the CDR3: TGTGCCAGCCTAACAGGGGGCGATGGCTACACCTTC.

This clonotype occurred a few times. The rearrangement joins TRBV7-9 to TRBJ2-1; D is ambiguous. V lost 0 bases and J lost 10, with 10 bases in between. CDR1 is SEHNR, CDR2 FQNEAQ, per germline (reference sequence). The CDR3 is 13 amino acids. The CDR3 DNA reads TGTGCCAGCAGCTTAGCTGTGATGAGGGAGCAGTTCTTC. Its translation is CASSLAVMREQFF.

In its sample, this clonotype was seen many times. This chain connects TRBV14 to TRBJ2-1; unclear D gene. CDR3 length equals 16 residues. CDR1 and CDR2 from the germline V gene are SGHDN and FVKESK. V was shortened by 0 bases and J by 0 bases, with 9 bases between the two germline ends. The CDR3 sequence is CASSQDATDSYNEQFF. DNA for the CDR3: TGTGCCAGCAGCCAAGACGCAACGGACTCCTACAATGAGCAGTTCTTC.